The source of this T cell receptor (beta chain) is a study of T cell responses to AZD1222 COVID-19 vaccine. Using immunoSEQ multiplex PCR, the repertoire was profiled, and TCRdb retains in-frame clones only, with some absent. Among about 87,000 clones listed, around 90% were seen once. This CDR3 has 13 amino acids. Germline V gene data show CDR1 as PRHDT and CDR2 as FYEKMQ (reference sequence). The V gene lost 5 bases and the J gene lost 8 bases, with 13 bases spanning the gap. The genes are TRBV13 and TRBJ2-1; perhaps TRBD2 as D (5 bases). The source was peripheral blood, collected on day 0 of AZD1222 vaccination. The sequence was collected from an adult in good health. CDR3 nucleotides: TGTGCCAGCAGCCCCACGAGGGTCCATGAGCAGTTCTTC. Amino acid sequence: CASSPTRVHEQFF.